This record looks at one T cell receptor (beta chain) sequence and its context. Its antigen is not identified. PCR used 60 Vbeta primers and 13 Jbeta primers. The assay was immunoSEQ multiplex PCR, and TCRdb's table has in-frame clones only and misses some. The sample yields approximately 170,000 clones, 65% to 85% seen once. The record originates from a study of cytomegalovirus exposure and HLA in healthy donors. Study-level points and caveats: Whilst most TCR sequences proved rare, a subset of public TCRs occurred across many donors. Most CMV-associated TCR beta chains appeared HLA-restricted in a later analysis.

From germline, CDR1 is LNHNV and CDR2 YYDKDF (reference sequence). With 3 bases removed from V and 7 bases from J, the gap between germline ends came to 9 bases. The CDR3 covers 13 residues. The clonotype originates from a woman younger than 30 in good health and CMV-seronegative. Sequencing used PBMCs. This chain connects TRBV15 to TRBJ2-2; no clear D. The CDR3 DNA reads TGTGCCACCAGCAGTGTAGCTAGCGGGGAGCTGTTTTTT. This gives the protein CATSSVASGELFF. Based on the CDR3 plus reference TRBV15 and TRBJ2-2, the full variable domain is DAMVIQNPRYQVTQFGKPVTLSCSQTLNHNVMYWYQQKSSQAPKLLFHYYDKDFNNEADTPDNFQSRRPNTSFCFLDIRSPGLGDTAMYLCATSSVASGELFFGEGSRLTVL.